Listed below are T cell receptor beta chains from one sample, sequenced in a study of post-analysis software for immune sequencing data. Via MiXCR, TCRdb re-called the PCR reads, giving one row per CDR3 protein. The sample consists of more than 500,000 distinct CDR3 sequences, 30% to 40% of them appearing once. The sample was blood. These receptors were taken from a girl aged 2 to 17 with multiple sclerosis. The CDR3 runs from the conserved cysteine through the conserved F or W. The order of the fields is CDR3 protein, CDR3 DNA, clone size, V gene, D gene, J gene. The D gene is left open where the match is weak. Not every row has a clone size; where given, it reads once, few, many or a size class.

CDR3: CAISEETGLAGETQYF; DNA: TGTGCCATCAGTGAGGAGACGGGACTAGCGGGTGAGACCCAGTACTTC; size: .; V: TRBV10-3; D: TRBD2; J: TRBJ2-5
CDR3: CSVDPPYTDTQYF; DNA: TGCAGCGTTGATCCCCCCTACACAGATACGCAGTATTTT; size: many; V: TRBV29-1; D: .; J: TRBJ2-3
CDR3: CASSLEVRGSSYEQYF; DNA: TGTGCCAGCAGCTTGGAGGTGCGGGGAAGCTCCTACGAGCAGTACTTC; size: .; V: TRBV5-4; D: .; J: TRBJ2-7
CDR3: CASSFPTGQGAFF; DNA: TGTGCCAGCAGCTTTCCGACAGGCCAGGGAGCTTTCTTT; size: .; V: TRBV3-1; D: .; J: TRBJ1-1
CDR3: CASSQRVSQEPGTGELFF; DNA: TGCGCCAGCAGCCAGAGGGTTTCACAGGAGCCTGGCACCGGGGAGCTGTTTTTT; size: once; V: TRBV4-1; D: .; J: TRBJ2-2
CDR3: CASSLMGGETQYF; DNA: TGTGCCAGCAGCTTAATGGGGGGGGAGACCCAGTACTTC; size: .; V: TRBV7-3; D: TRBD2; J: TRBJ2-5
CDR3: CASSYGAASDVQETQYF; DNA: TGTGCCAGCAGTTACGGTGCGGCTAGCGACGTCCAAGAGACCCAGTACTTC; size: many; V: TRBV6-5; D: .; J: TRBJ2-5
CDR3: CASSLDFGGYEQYF; DNA: TGTGCCAGCAGCCTTGATTTTGGGGGATACGAGCAGTACTTC; size: few; V: TRBV11-2; D: .; J: TRBJ2-7
CDR3: CASSQGPGPPTDTQYF; DNA: TGTGCCAGCAGCCAAGGGCCGGGACCGCCCACAGATACGCAGTATTTT; size: .; V: TRBV3-1; D: .; J: TRBJ2-3
CDR3: CASSYSWTGGNSPLHF; DNA: TGTGCCAGCAGTTACTCGTGGACAGGGGGTAATTCACCCCTCCACTTT; size: .; V: TRBV6-6; D: TRBD1; J: TRBJ1-6
CDR3: CASSSVGDSGGYTQYF; DNA: TGTGCCAGCAGTTCCGTTGGAGATAGCGGGGGTTATACGCAGTATTTT; size: .; V: TRBV5-5; D: TRBD2; J: TRBJ2-3
CDR3: CASSLVQIPTNYGYTF; DNA: TGTGCCAGCAGCTTGGTCCAGATCCCGACAAACTATGGCTACACCTTC; size: once; V: TRBV5-5; D: .; J: TRBJ1-2
CDR3: CSSYLRVQETQYF; DNA: TGCAGTTCCTACCTACGGGTTCAAGAGACCCAGTACTTC; size: few; V: TRBV20-1; D: .; J: TRBJ2-5
CDR3: CAISESGRDWTNTGELFF; DNA: TGTGCCATCAGTGAGTCGGGCAGGGACTGGACTAACACCGGGGAGCTGTTTTTT; size: .; V: TRBV10-3; D: .; J: TRBJ2-2
CDR3: CAISENGSEDYGYTF; DNA: TGTGCCATCAGTGAGAACGGGTCGGAGGACTATGGCTACACCTTC; size: .; V: TRBV10-3; D: .; J: TRBJ1-2
CDR3: CSAEPERGLGETQYF; DNA: TGCAGTGCTGAACCTGAGCGGGGGTTAGGAGAGACCCAGTACTTC; size: few; V: TRBV20-1; D: TRBD2; J: TRBJ2-5
CDR3: CASRGTSGGFYEQYF; DNA: TGTGCCAGCAGGGGTACTAGCGGGGGATTCTACGAGCAGTACTTC; size: many; V: TRBV6-4; D: TRBD2; J: TRBJ2-7
CDR3: CASSALSGYTEAFF; DNA: TGCGCCAGCAGCGCACTCTCAGGGTACACTGAAGCTTTCTTT; size: few; V: TRBV5-1; D: .; J: TRBJ1-1
CDR3: CATSAPSGRSPGEGYTF; DNA: TGTGCCACCAGTGCCCCATCGGGGCGGAGCCCCGGGGAAGGCTACACCTTC; size: .; V: TRBV24-1; D: .; J: TRBJ1-2
CDR3: CASSGSPNTEAFF; DNA: TGTGCCAGCAGCGGATCCCCGAACACTGAAGCTTTCTTT; size: .; V: TRBV7-9; D: .; J: TRBJ1-1
CDR3: CASSFGTVGTGELFF; DNA: TGTGCCAGCAGTTTTGGTACCGTGGGTACCGGGGAGCTGTTTTTT; size: few; V: TRBV12-3/TRBV12-4; D: .; J: TRBJ2-2
CDR3: CAISELAVPDYNEQFF; DNA: TGTGCCATCAGTGAACTAGCGGTACCGGACTACAATGAGCAGTTCTTC; size: .; V: TRBV10-3; D: TRBD2; J: TRBJ2-1
CDR3: CSALSGSDTSTDTQYF; DNA: TGCAGTGCCCTTAGCGGGAGCGACACTAGCACAGATACGCAGTATTTT; size: .; V: TRBV20-1; D: TRBD2; J: TRBJ2-3
CDR3: CASSLSAGTHYEQYF; DNA: TGTGCCAGCAGCTTGTCTGCCGGGACTCACTACGAGCAGTACTTC; size: few; V: TRBV5-4; D: .; J: TRBJ2-7
CDR3: CASRGGGTYEQYF; DNA: TGTGCCAGCAGGGGGGGCGGGACGTACGAGCAGTACTTC; size: many; V: TRBV27; D: .; J: TRBJ2-7
CDR3: CSARGQARTTNTGELFF; DNA: TGCAGTGCTAGGGGACAGGCGAGAACGACGAACACCGGGGAGCTGTTTTTT; size: .; V: TRBV20-1; D: TRBD1; J: TRBJ2-2
CDR3: CASGAYKSYF; DNA: TGCGCCAGCGGAGCCTATAAGTCGTACTTC; size: few; V: TRBV5-1; D: .; J: TRBJ2-7
CDR3: CATSDFAAWGGQHF; DNA: TGTGCCACCAGTGATTTTGCGGCCTGGGGGGGCCAGCATTTT; size: .; V: TRBV24-1; D: .; J: TRBJ1-5
CDR3: CASREQLNYGYTF; DNA: TGTGCCAGCAGGGAACAGCTTAACTATGGCTACACCTTC; size: few; V: TRBV28; D: .; J: TRBJ1-2
CDR3: CASSLGRGSTDAQYF; DNA: TGTGCCAGCAGTTTAGGCAGAGGGAGCACAGATGCGCAGTATTTT; size: .; V: TRBV12-3/TRBV12-4; D: .; J: TRBJ2-3
CDR3: CAGSLRQGTYEQYF; DNA: TGTGCCGGCAGCCTTCGACAGGGAACCTACGAGCAGTACTTC; size: .; V: TRBV7-2; D: TRBD1; J: TRBJ2-7
CDR3: CSAGGTSANYGYTF; DNA: TGCAGTGCGGGGGGGACCTCCGCTAACTATGGCTACACCTTC; size: .; V: TRBV20-1; D: .; J: TRBJ1-2
CDR3: CASSLNYQETQYF; DNA: TGCGCCAGCAGCTTGAACTACCAAGAGACCCAGTACTTC; size: few; V: TRBV5-1; D: .; J: TRBJ2-5
CDR3: CASSDPRTGGFEQYF; DNA: TGTGCCAGCAGTGATCCTAGAACAGGAGGTTTCGAGCAGTACTTC; size: .; V: TRBV25-1; D: .; J: TRBJ2-7
CDR3: CSAGDRTGAKNIQYF; DNA: TGCAGCGCCGGGGACAGAACTGGGGCCAAAAACATTCAGTACTTC; size: many; V: TRBV29-1; D: TRBD1; J: TRBJ2-4
CDR3: CASSRQPGRLASNYGYTF; DNA: TGTGCCAGCAGTCGTCAACCGGGACGGCTTGCCTCTAACTATGGCTACACCTTC; size: few; V: TRBV6-1; D: .; J: TRBJ1-2
CDR3: CASSQDLGAEPQHF; DNA: TGCGCCAGCAGTCAAGACCTGGGAGCCGAGCCCCAGCATTTT; size: .; V: TRBV4-1; D: .; J: TRBJ1-5